A selection of T cell receptor beta chains follows, all from one sample in a study of blood T cell repertoires in COVID-19. Here immunoSEQ multiplex PCR was the method, and the copy in TCRdb shows in-frame clones only, minus some. The sample has about 130,000 clones, approximately 85% seen once. Source material: peripheral blood. Receptors originate from an elderly woman with COVID-19, enrolled during active disease. CDR3s include the opening cysteine and the closing phenylalanine or tryptophan. D genes are given only for firm matches. A clone size is listed for some rows: how often the clone was seen (once, few, many), or a class if it is expanded.

v_call	d_call	clone_size	j_call	cdr3_nt	cdr3_aa
TRBV19	TRBD2	few	TRBJ2-2	TGTGCCAGTACCCGGACTAGCGGGAGTGGTACCGGGGAGCTGTTTTTT	CASTRTSGSGTGELFF
TRBV4-3	NA	medium-sized	TRBJ1-4	TGCGCCAGCAGCCATGTCGACAGGTGGGGAGAAAAACTGTTTTTT	CASSHVDRWGEKLFF
TRBV3-1/TRBV3-2	TRBD1	NA	TRBJ2-5	TGTGCCAGCAGCCCCCAGACAGGGGGAGAGACCCAGTACTTC	CASSPQTGGETQYF
TRBV24-1	NA	NA	TRBJ2-1	TGTGCCACCAGTGACTCACAGCACTACAATGAGCAGTTCTTC	CATSDSQHYNEQFF
TRBV4-3	NA	NA	TRBJ1-3	TGCGCCAGCAGCCAAGATTGGGGGACACTCTCTGGAAACACCATATATTTT	CASSQDWGTLSGNTIYF
TRBV9	NA	NA	TRBJ2-2	TGTGCCAGCAGCGTAGGCACGGGGGACCTGAACACCGGGGAGCTGTTTTTT	CASSVGTGDLNTGELFF
TRBV5-4	NA	NA	TRBJ2-2	TGTGCCAGCAGCTTACAGGGCACCGGGGAGCTGTTTTTT	CASSLQGTGELFF
TRBV5-4	NA	NA	TRBJ1-4	TGTGCCAGCAGCTTGGTAGATAATGAAAAACTGTTTTTT	CASSLVDNEKLFF
TRBV12-3/TRBV12-4	TRBD1	NA	TRBJ1-2	TGTGCCAGCAGTGGCAGGGGGGACTATGGCTACACCTTC	CASSGRGDYGYTF
TRBV5-6	NA	NA	TRBJ2-1	TGTGCCAGCAGCTCAACTATCCGGGAGCAGTTCTTC	CASSSTIREQFF
TRBV28	TRBD1	NA	TRBJ1-5	TGTGCCAGCAGTCCGACAGGGAGGAATCAGCCCCAGCATTTT	CASSPTGRNQPQHF
TRBV19	TRBD2	NA	TRBJ2-2	TGTGCCAGTAGTATCCTAGCGGGCCGGACCGGGGAGCTGTTTTTT	CASSILAGRTGELFF
TRBV10-3	TRBD2	few	TRBJ2-1	TGTGCCATCCGTTCGACTAGCGGTCACAATGAGCAGTTCTTC	CAIRSTSGHNEQFF
TRBV27	TRBD2	NA	TRBJ2-3	TGTGCCAGCAGTTTAAAGCCTAGCGGAGGGAGGTTTACGCAGTATTTT	CASSLKPSGGRFTQYF
TRBV19	TRBD1	few	TRBJ1-2	TGTGCCAGTAGTATAGGGACAGGGGTTAACTATGGCTACACCTTC	CASSIGTGVNYGYTF
TRBV20-1	TRBD1	NA	TRBJ2-5	TGCAGTGCTAGTTACGGGCAGGGGGTAATGGGGAAAAAGACCCAGTACTTC	CSASYGQGVMGKKTQYF
TRBV19	TRBD2	NA	TRBJ2-2	TGTGCCAGTAGTCTAGCGGGGACGAACACCGGGGAGCTGTTTTTT	CASSLAGTNTGELFF
TRBV28	NA	NA	TRBJ1-2	TGTGCCAGCAGTCCCCCAGTCTATGGCTACACCTTC	CASSPPVYGYTF
TRBV5-4	TRBD1	NA	TRBJ1-3	TGTGCCAGCAGCCCAGCACAGGGGGCGGCTGGAAACACCATATATTTT	CASSPAQGAAGNTIYF
TRBV3-1/TRBV3-2	NA	NA	TRBJ1-2	TGTGCCAGCAGCCAAGTCGGCCAGGGGCGCTTGTTCTATGGCTACACCTTC	CASSQVGQGRLFYGYTF
TRBV28	NA	NA	TRBJ1-4	TGTGCCAGCAGTTTACCGACAGGAGCTAATGAAAAACTGTTTTTT	CASSLPTGANEKLFF
TRBV5-1	TRBD2	NA	TRBJ2-1	TGCGCCAGCAGCTCCGAGGGACTAGCGGGATATAATGAGCAGTTCTTC	CASSSEGLAGYNEQFF
TRBV27	TRBD1	NA	TRBJ2-7	TGTGCCAGCAGCACTCACAGGGGCGAGCAGTACTTC	CASSTHRGEQYF
TRBV11-3	TRBD2	NA	TRBJ2-3	TGTGCCAGCAGCTTACGTGCGACTAGCGGCTATACGCAGTATTTT	CASSLRATSGYTQYF
TRBV11-2	NA	NA	TRBJ2-5	TGTGCCAGCAGCTTAGGGACCGCTAGCATGGAGACCCAGTACTTC	CASSLGTASMETQYF
TRBV28	NA	NA	TRBJ1-1	TGTGCCAGCAGTCCAGGGGCCTTGAACACTGAAGCTTTCTTT	CASSPGALNTEAFF
TRBV11-3	NA	NA	TRBJ1-2	TGTGCCAGCAGCTCTAACGGGGGCTATGGCTACACCTTC	CASSSNGGYGYTF
TRBV6-2/TRBV6-3	NA	NA	TRBJ1-1	TGTGCCAGCAGCCCTGGGGCTAGGACTGAAGCTTTCTTT	CASSPGARTEAFF
TRBV7-2	NA	NA	TRBJ1-5	TGTGCCAGCAGCTTACTGGCAGGTCATAGCAATCAGCCCCAGCATTTT	CASSLLAGHSNQPQHF
TRBV9	TRBD2	NA	TRBJ2-7	TGTGCCAGCAGCCCCCAGCCGACTAGCGGGACCTACGAGCAGTACTTC	CASSPQPTSGTYEQYF